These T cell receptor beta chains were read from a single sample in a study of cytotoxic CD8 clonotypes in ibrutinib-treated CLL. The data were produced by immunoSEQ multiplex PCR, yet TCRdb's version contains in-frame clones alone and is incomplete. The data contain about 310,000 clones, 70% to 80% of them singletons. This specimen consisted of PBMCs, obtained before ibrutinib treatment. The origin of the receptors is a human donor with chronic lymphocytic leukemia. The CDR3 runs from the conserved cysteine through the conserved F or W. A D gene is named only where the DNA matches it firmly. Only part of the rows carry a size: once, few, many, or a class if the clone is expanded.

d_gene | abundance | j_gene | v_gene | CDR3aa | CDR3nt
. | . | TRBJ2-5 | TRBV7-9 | CASSLVGKPTGTQETQYF | TGTGCCAGCAGCTTAGTTGGGAAGCCGACAGGGACTCAAGAGACCCAGTACTTC
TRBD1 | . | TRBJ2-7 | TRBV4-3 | CASSQETTGGGEQYF | TGCGCCAGCAGCCAAGAGACGACAGGGGGAGGGGAGCAGTACTTC
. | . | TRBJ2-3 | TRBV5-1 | CASSMGTSTDTQYF | TGCGCCAGCAGCATGGGAACTAGCACAGATACGCAGTATTTT
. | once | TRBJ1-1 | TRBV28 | CASSLIPGSLVGNTEAFF | TGTGCCAGCAGTTTAATTCCGGGATCATTGGTTGGGAACACTGAAGCTTTCTTT
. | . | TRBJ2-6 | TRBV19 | CASSSQGKSQSRANVLTF | TGTGCCAGTAGTTCTCAAGGGAAATCACAAAGTCGGGCCAACGTCCTGACTTTC
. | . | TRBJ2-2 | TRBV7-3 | CASSLMGGGALTGELFF | TGTGCCAGCAGCTTAATGGGGGGCGGAGCCCTCACCGGGGAGCTGTTTTTT
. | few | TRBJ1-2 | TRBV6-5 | CASSYPRTANYGYTF | TGTGCCAGCAGTTACCCCCGGACCGCTAACTATGGCTACACCTTC
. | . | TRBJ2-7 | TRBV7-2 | CASSFRQNTYEQYF | TGTGCCAGCAGCTTCCGACAGAATACCTACGAGCAGTACTTC
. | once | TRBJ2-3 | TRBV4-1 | CASSQAPGLPSAVRDTQYF | TGCGCCAGCAGCCAAGCTCCGGGACTCCCGTCCGCCGTACGAGATACGCAGTATTTT
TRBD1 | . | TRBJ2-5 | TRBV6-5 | CASTGQGLKTQYF | TGTGCCAGCACCGGACAGGGTCTAAAGACCCAGTACTTC
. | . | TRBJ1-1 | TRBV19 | CASRKLTEAFF | TGTGCCAGTAGAAAGTTAACTGAAGCTTTCTTT
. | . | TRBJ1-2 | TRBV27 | CASSFRYPSWYGYTF | TGTGCCAGCAGTTTTAGATATCCAAGTTGGTATGGCTACACCTTC
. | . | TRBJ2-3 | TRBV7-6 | CASSLAVQTTSTDTQYF | TGTGCCAGCAGCTTAGCGGTACAGACAACTAGCACAGATACGCAGTATTTT
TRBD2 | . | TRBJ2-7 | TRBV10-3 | CAISDGLGEQYF | TGTGCCATCAGTGACGGACTAGGCGAGCAGTACTTC
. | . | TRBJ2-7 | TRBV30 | CAWSRRPTTYEQYF | TGTGCCTGGAGTAGGAGACCGACGACCTACGAGCAGTACTTC
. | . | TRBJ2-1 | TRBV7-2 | CASSFTLGNEQFF | TGTGCCAGCAGCTTCACCCTAGGGAATGAGCAGTTCTTC
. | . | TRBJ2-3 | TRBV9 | CASSMFPAADTQYF | TGTGCCAGCAGCATGTTTCCAGCCGCAGATACGCAGTATTTT
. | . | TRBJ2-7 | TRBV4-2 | CASSQEKGGLGYEQYF | TGTGCCAGCAGCCAAGAAAAGGGGGGGCTCGGGTACGAGCAGTACTTC
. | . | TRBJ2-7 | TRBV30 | CAWSGTYEQYF | TGTGCCTGGAGTGGTACCTACGAGCAGTACTTC
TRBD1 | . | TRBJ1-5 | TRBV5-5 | CASSFGTENQPQHF | TGTGCCAGCAGCTTCGGGACAGAAAATCAGCCCCAGCATTTT
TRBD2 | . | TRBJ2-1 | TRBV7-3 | CASSLTRLAGGNEQFF | TGTGCCAGCAGCTTGACGCGACTAGCGGGAGGAAATGAGCAGTTCTTC
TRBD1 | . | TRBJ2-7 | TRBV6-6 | CASTTGTAVEQYF | TGTGCCAGCACCACAGGGACAGCCGTCGAGCAGTACTTC
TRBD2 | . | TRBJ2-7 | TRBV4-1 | CASSQGASGIAYEQYF | TGCGCCAGCAGCCAAGGGGCTAGCGGGATCGCCTACGAGCAGTACTTC
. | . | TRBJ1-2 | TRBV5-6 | CASSLGRNYGYTF | TGTGCCAGCAGCTTAGGGCGGAACTATGGCTACACCTTC
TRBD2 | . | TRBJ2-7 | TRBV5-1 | CASSSSGSTEQYF | TGCGCCAGCAGCTCGAGCGGGAGTACCGAGCAGTACTTC
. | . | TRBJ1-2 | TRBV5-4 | CASSLLGLFGYTF | TGTGCCAGCAGCTTGCTGGGACTATTTGGCTACACCTTC
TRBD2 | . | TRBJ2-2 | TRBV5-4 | CASSLGGRATGELFF | TGTGCCAGCAGCTTGGGCGGGAGGGCAACAGGGGAGCTGTTTTTT
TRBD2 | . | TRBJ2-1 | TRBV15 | CATILAGEHEQFF | TGTGCCACCATCCTAGCGGGAGAGCATGAGCAGTTCTTC
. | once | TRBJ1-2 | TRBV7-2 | CASSFGRMNYGYTF | TGTGCCAGCAGCTTTGGCAGGATGAACTATGGCTACACCTTC
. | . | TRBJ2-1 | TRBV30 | CAWRSRRSRWQFF | TGTGCCTGGAGAAGCCGAAGGAGTCGGTGGCAGTTCTTC
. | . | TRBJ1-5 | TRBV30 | CAWSVRLPLSNQPQHF | TGTGCCTGGAGTGTACGGTTGCCTCTCAGCAATCAGCCCCAGCATTTT
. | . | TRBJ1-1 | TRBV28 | CASSSGGAQGTEAFF | TGTGCCAGCAGTTCCGGGGGCGCACAAGGGACTGAAGCTTTCTTT
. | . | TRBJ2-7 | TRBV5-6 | CASSLFKGLPHYEQYF | TGTGCCAGCAGCCTTTTTAAAGGGTTACCCCACTACGAGCAGTACTTC
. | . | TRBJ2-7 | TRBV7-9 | CASSTAAGSYEQYF | TGTGCCAGCAGCACCGCGGCAGGGTCCTACGAGCAGTACTTC
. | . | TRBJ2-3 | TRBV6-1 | CASSEIGVGTDTQYF | TGTGCCAGCAGTGAAATCGGGGTTGGCACAGATACGCAGTATTTT
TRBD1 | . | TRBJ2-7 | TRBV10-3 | CAISRSGTGVYEQYF | TGTGCCATCAGTCGATCCGGGACAGGAGTGTACGAGCAGTACTTC
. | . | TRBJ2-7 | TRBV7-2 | CASSPTGTPTYEQYF | TGTGCCAGCAGCCCTACCGGGACACCTACCTACGAGCAGTACTTC
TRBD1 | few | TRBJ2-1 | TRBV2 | CASRGQATYNEQFF | TGTGCCAGCAGAGGACAGGCAACCTACAATGAGCAGTTCTTC
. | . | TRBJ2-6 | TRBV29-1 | CSVRDSSSGANVLTF | TGCAGCGTCCGAGACAGCAGCTCTGGGGCCAACGTCCTGACTTTC
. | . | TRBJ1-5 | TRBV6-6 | CASRSPSGDVNQPQHF | TGTGCCAGCAGAAGCCCATCAGGGGATGTCAATCAGCCCCAGCATTTT
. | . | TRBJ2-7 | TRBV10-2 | CASSVGHEQYF | TGCGCCAGCAGTGTTGGCCACGAGCAGTACTTC
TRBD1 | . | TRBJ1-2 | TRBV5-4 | CASSQGTEGNYGYTF | TGTGCCAGCAGCCAAGGGACAGAAGGAAACTATGGCTACACCTTC